The clone carrying this TCR beta chain was seen a handful of times. Its antigen is undetermined. TCRdb's table, derived via immunoSEQ multiplex PCR, lists solely in-frame clones and lacks some. The data contain more than 70,000 clones, around four fifths of them singletons. The data were obtained in a study of lymphopenia after photon versus proton radiotherapy. The study, taken as a whole, reports: Better survival with proton therapy was suggested as possible, not demonstrated. In patients who died, overall survival fell as post-nadir TCR diversity dropped more. Post-nadir diversity loss with photons came from oligoclonal expansion, particularly CD8+ Temra cells.

Per germline, CDR1 MNHNY and CDR2 SVGAGI (reference sequence). The CDR3 has 15 residues. J lost 7 bases, V lost 5 bases, and 11 bases had no gene match. Here the sequenced sample was peripheral blood, taken from a patient treated with proton-based radiotherapy. This chain joins TRBV6-6 and TRBJ1-5; 7 nucleotides match TRBD1. The sequence was collected from a man between 60 and 70 years old with pancreatic cancer. CDR3 sequence reads: CASSRGDSPFQPQHF. As DNA, the CDR3 is TGTGCCAGCAGTAGGGGGGACAGCCCCTTCCAGCCCCAGCATTTT.